The 14 T cell receptor beta chains in this list originate from one sample, sequenced in a study of human T cells and chemical hapten exposure. Specified time point: patch test 2, 6 weeks after DPC sensitization. Sample treatment: therapeutic diphenylcyclopropenone sensitization with weekly scalp DPC. The template was total RNA from unfractionated whole blood. TCRdb re-called the RACE reads through MiXCR, storing one row per CDR3 protein. This table holds tens of thousands of distinct CDR3 sequences, 9.5% to 10% found once. This specimen consisted of whole blood, obtained in connection with sensitization to the hapten diphenylcyclopropenone (DPC). The source of these receptors is a woman aged 25 to 45 with alopecia areata. Some clones in this sample may be carry-over from other donors' samples.

This clonotype was found a few times. This rearrangement joins TRBV7-8 to TRBJ2-3; D gene unclear. V lost 0 bases and J 1 base, leaving 11 bases between the germline ends. The germline V gene has CDR1 SGHVS and CDR2 FQNEAQ. The CDR3 sequence is 16 residues long. Written as DNA, the CDR3 is TGTGCCAGCAGCTTAGCAAACGGGCCTGGCACAGATACGCAGTATTTT. Protein: CASSLANGPGTDTQYF. Drawing the rest from reference TRBV7-8 and TRBJ2-3, the complete variable domain is GAGVSQSPRYKVAKRGQDVALRCDPISGHVSLFWYQQALGQGPEFLTYFQNEAQLDKSGLPSDRFFAERPEGSVSTLKIQRTQQEDSAVYLCASSLANGPGTDTQYFGPGTRLTVL.

This clonotype was recorded at least ten times. The V gene is TRBV7-2, the J gene TRBJ2-7, with TRBD1 matching 7 bases. Germline loops: CDR1 SGHTA, CDR2 FQGNSA. V lost 11 bases, J lost 5 bases, and 6 bases stayed unmatched. The CDR3 is made up of 11 amino acids. In DNA, the CDR3 is TGTGCCGTAAGGACAGGACACGAGCAGTACTTC. Residues: CAVRTGHEQYF.

This clonotype was seen a handful of times. This chain joins TRBV10-3 and TRBJ2-7, with unresolved D. The CDR3 covers 13 residues. Germline-derived CDR1 and CDR2 are ENHRY and SYGVKD. Trimming took 6 bases from V and 9 from J, leaving 18 bases between them. CDR3 DNA: TGTGCCATCAGCCCTCGTGAAGGGCTCGGGCAGTACTTC. Its translation is CAISPREGLGQYF.

In this sample, this clonotype turned up many times. This chain connects TRBV7-2 to TRBJ2-3, with a tentative D call TRBD2 (5 bases). Germline V gene lookup returns CDR1 SGHTA and CDR2 FQGNSA. This CDR3 is built from 14 residues. V was clipped by 7 bases and J by 2 bases, with 13 bases between them. The CDR3 is CASTPGLITDTQYF. The CDR3 DNA is TGTGCCAGCACCCCAGGACTGATCACAGATACGCAGTATTTT.

The J gene is TRBJ2-5, the V gene TRBV7-9; 9 bases align to TRBD2. Unmatched junction bases numbered 5, after V lost 5 bases and J lost 4 bases. This CDR3 has 14 amino acids. CDR1 is SEHNR and CDR2 is FQNEAQ in the germline V gene (reference sequence). The CDR3 DNA reads as TGTGCCAGCAGCCTATCAGCGGGGGGAGAGACCCAGTACTTC. This translates into CASSLSAGGETQYF.

This clonotype is medium-sized within its sample. The CDR3 spells CASSLDSYFSNEQFF. CDR3 DNA: TGTGCCAGCAGTTTAGACAGCTATTTTTCCAATGAGCAGTTCTTC. V is TRBV12-3 or TRBV12-4 and J is TRBJ2-1; D remains unclear. The CDR3 covers 15 residues. Trimming shortened V by 1 base and J by 6 bases, and 13 bases separated the two germline ends.

This chain connects TRBV12-3 or TRBV12-4 to TRBJ2-2; 11 bases align to TRBD2. V lost 2 bases and J lost 5; bases outside the gene matches: 7. The CDR3 sequence is 17 residues long. CDR3 sequence (DNA): TGTGCCAGCAGTTTAACTAGCGGGGGCCCAGGGACCGGGGAGCTGTTTTTT. It is translated as CASSLTSGGPGTGELFF.

This clonotype has more than one count but fewer than ten. The chain carries TRBV6-6 and TRBJ2-5, with 11 bases identical to TRBD2. V lost 2 bases and J lost 10; bases outside the gene matches: 6. Germline V gene sequence: CDR1 MNHNY, CDR2 SVGAGI (reference sequence). This CDR3 contains 14 residues. The CDR3 DNA reads TGTGCCAGCAGTTACGCTAGCGGGGGGTGGATCCAGTACTTC. Its protein product is CASSYASGGWIQYF.

The chain links TRBV5-1 to TRBJ2-1; D not certain. Germline CDR1 is SGHRS and CDR2 is YFSETQ. The CDR3 is made up of 15 amino acids. V lost 0 bases and J lost 0, with 7 bases in between. CDR3 in amino acids: CASSLAVSSYNEQFF. CDR3 nucleotides: TGCGCCAGCAGCTTGGCGGTGTCCTCCTACAATGAGCAGTTCTTC.

This clonotype occurred many times. The V and J genes are TRBV15 and TRBJ2-5, with D maybe TRBD1 (6 bases). The V gene's germline CDR1 is LNHNV and CDR2 YYDKDF (reference sequence). The germline V and J ends were trimmed by 4 bases and 1 base, with 10 bases remaining between them. This CDR3 has 14 amino acids. The CDR3 DNA follows: TGTGCCACCAGCACTGGGACATTCCAAGAGACCCAGTACTTC. It codes for CATSTGTFQETQYF.

The rearrangement uses TRBV28 and TRBJ2-2, with 7 nucleotides matching TRBD1. This CDR3 contains 13 residues. The germline gives CDR1 MDHEN, CDR2 SYDVKM. The V and J ends lost 5 bases and 5 bases, in that order; junction bases with no gene match: 2. This CDR3 reads CASSHRGTGELFF. CDR3 DNA: TGTGCCAGCAGTCACAGGGGAACCGGGGAGCTGTTTTTT.

This clonotype was counted many times. The chain joins TRBV4-3 to TRBJ2-3, with TRBD2 identical over 8 bases. CDR3 length: 15 amino acids. V lost 1 base to trimming and J lost 6 bases; unmatched junction nucleotides: 6. The germline V gene has CDR1 LGHNA and CDR2 YSLEER. The CDR3 sequence: CASSQVSGESDTQYF. For the CDR3, the DNA is TGCGCCAGCAGCCAAGTTAGCGGGGAGTCCGATACGCAGTATTTT.

This clonotype was picked up a small number of times. The chain combines TRBV20-1 with TRBJ1-1; possibly TRBD1 for D (6 bases). CDR3 length: 11 residues. From germline, CDR1 is DFQATT and CDR2 SNEGSKA (reference sequence). V lost 8 bases and J 4 bases, leaving 11 bases between the germline ends. The CDR3 protein is CSLMGATEAFF. The CDR3 nucleotides read TGCAGTCTCATGGGGGCCACTGAAGCTTTCTTT.

A few counts support this clonotype. The junction does not match germline at one end; this may be a read error. V usage is TRBV7-7 and J usage is TRBJ2-7, with a possible D match to TRBD1 (6 bases). This CDR3 comprises 14 residues. Germline CDR1 is SSHAT and CDR2 is FNYEAQ (reference sequence). This CDR3 is CASSPSRGSYEQYF. The CDR3 DNA reads as TGTGCTAGCAGCCCCTCCAGGGGATCCTACGAGCAGTACTTC.